These 19 T cell receptor beta chains share one sample of origin, sequenced in a study of blood T cell repertoires in COVID-19. Repertoires were generated with immunoSEQ multiplex PCR, while TCRdb's copy carries only in-frame clones and drops some. Seen here are about 500,000 clones, about 91% observed once, and the top ten hold around 0.95%. Source material: peripheral blood. These receptor sequences come from a man between 18 and 29 years old with COVID-19, enrolled during active disease.

The rearrangement joins TRBV6-5 to TRBJ2-5, with 7 bases lining up with TRBD2. Germline-derived CDR1 and CDR2 are MNHEY and SVGAGI. The CDR3 has 13 amino acids. Losses at the gene ends were 7 bases for V and 2 bases for J; bases not matched to a gene: 4. CDR3 sequence reads: CASTLADQETQYF. DNA of the CDR3: TGTGCCAGCACCCTAGCGGATCAAGAGACCCAGTACTTC.

This sequence joins TRBV6-6 and TRBJ1-1; no clear D gene. CDR3 length equals 15 residues. Trimming stripped 0 bases from V and 3 bases from J, with 11 bases between. Germline V gene sequence: CDR1 MNHNY, CDR2 SVGAGI (reference sequence). CDR3 loop: CASSYSPGGDTEAFF. CDR3 bases: TGTGCCAGCAGTTACTCACCAGGCGGGGACACTGAAGCTTTCTTT.

This clone is a singleton in its sample. The chain employs TRBV10-3 and TRBJ2-2, with a possible D match to TRBD1 (6 bases). The CDR3 consists of 15 residues. Germline V gene lookup returns CDR1 ENHRY and CDR2 SYGVKD. V lost 2 bases, J lost 6 bases, and 13 bases lay in between. This chain's CDR3 is CAISEGGAVSGELFF. The DNA for the CDR3 is TGTGCCATCAGTGAGGGGGGCGCGGTATCCGGGGAGCTGTTTTTT.

This clone was seen once. The chain joins TRBV6-5 to TRBJ1-2; 7 bases fit TRBD1. The germline V gene encodes CDR1 MNHEY and CDR2 SVGAGI. V trimming: 6 bases; J trimming: 4 bases; junction bases outside the gene matches: 8. CDR3 size: 14 residues. As DNA, the CDR3 is TGTGCCAGCAGAGTAGGGGGCGGAATCTATGGCTACACCTTC. Amino acids: CASRVGGGIYGYTF.

The rearrangement links TRBV27 to TRBJ2-1; 7 bases align to TRBD1. CDR1 is MNHEY, CDR2 SMNVEV, per germline (reference sequence). V dropped 4 bases and J dropped 9; count of bases not matched to a gene: 6. This CDR3 is built from 13 residues. CDR3 sequence (DNA): TGTGCCAGCAGTTCAAACAGGGGAGCTGAGCAGTTCTTC. Translating gives CASSSNRGAEQFF.

This chain connects TRBV6-5 to TRBJ2-7, with 7 bases matching TRBD1. V dropped 0 bases and J dropped 5; count of bases not matched to a gene: 10. This CDR3 region has 16 residues. Germline CDR1 and CDR2: MNHEY and SVGAGI. The CDR3 protein is CASSYSTGQVRHEQYF. The DNA of the CDR3 is TGTGCCAGCAGTTACTCGACTGGACAGGTCCGGCACGAGCAGTACTTC.

This chain uses TRBV6-5 with TRBJ1-1; D unresolved. This CDR3 spans 14 amino acids. Per germline, CDR1 MNHEY and CDR2 SVGAGI. The V end was cut by 5 bases, the J end by 0 bases, with 10 bases between. CDR3 protein: CASSRVKMNTEAFF. The CDR3 DNA is TGTGCCAGCAGTCGGGTTAAGATGAACACTGAAGCTTTCTTT.

In nucleotides, the CDR3 is TGTGCCAGCAGCGCTCTACAGGGGCGAAGGAGGGATTCACCCCTCCACTTT. Residues: CASSALQGRRRDSPLHF. The chain is built from TRBV5-8 and TRBJ1-6; 7 positions agree with TRBD1. V lost 4 bases, J lost 8 bases, and 15 bases stayed unmatched. The CDR3 spans 17 residues. CDR1 is SGHTS, CDR2 YDEGEE, per germline.

The DNA of the CDR3 is TGTGCCAGCAGTTCGACAGGGCTACTCAACTATGGCTACACCTTC. This codes for CASSSTGLLNYGYTF. The chain joins TRBV27 to TRBJ1-2; 7 nucleotides agree with TRBD1. V gave up 4 bases and J gave up 2 bases; unmatched junction bases: 7. The CDR3 extends over 15 amino acids. Germline assignment: CDR1 MNHEY and CDR2 SMNVEV (reference sequence).

The chain is built from TRBV2 and TRBJ2-7, with 9 positions matching TRBD1. The CDR3 runs to 13 residues. With 6 bases clipped from V and 6 bases from J, the junction kept 6 bases outside the gene matches. Per the germline V gene, CDR1 is SNHLY and CDR2 is FYNNEI. In DNA, the CDR3 is TGTGCCAGCAGGGGGGACAGGGAATTCGAGCAGTACTTC. Its protein product is CASRGDREFEQYF. Full variable domain (outside the CDR3, taken from reference TRBV2 and TRBJ2-7): EPEVTQTPSHQVTQMGQEVILRCVPISNHLYFYWYRQILGQKVEFLVSFYNNEISEKSEIFDDQFSVERPDGSNFTLKIRSTKLEDSAMYFCASRGDREFEQYFGPGTRLTVT.

The chain uses TRBV19 and TRBJ2-7, with D possibly being TRBD1 (6 bases). CDR1 is LNHDA and CDR2 is SQIVND in the germline V gene (reference sequence). Trimming removed 3 bases from V and 2 bases from J, with 11 bases in between. The CDR3 contains 14 residues. The CDR3 DNA sequence: TGTGCCAGTAGTATCAGGCCAGGGGCCTACGAGCAGTACTTC. Translation gives CASSIRPGAYEQYF.

This sequence joins TRBV2 and TRBJ1-3; 7 bases map to TRBD1. J lost 0 bases, V lost 7 bases, and 9 bases had no gene match. Germline loops: CDR1 SNHLY, CDR2 FYNNEI. The CDR3 loop spans 16 amino acids. CDR3 in amino acids: CASNPTGPYSGNTIYF. The CDR3 DNA is TGTGCCAGCAACCCGACAGGGCCTTACTCTGGAAACACCATATATTTT.

V gene TRBV10-2 combines with J gene TRBJ2-7, with 8 bases that match TRBD1. The CDR3 loop spans 15 amino acids. Trimming removed 2 bases from V and 9 bases from J; junction bases left unmatched: 12. Per germline, CDR1 WSHSY and CDR2 SAAADI. The CDR3 region has the DNA TGCGCCAGCAGTGAGCCCGGGGACAGGCGGGCTGTGCAGTACTTC. The encoded protein is CASSEPGDRRAVQYF.

The genes are TRBV28 and TRBJ1-6; the match to TRBD1 covers 7 bases. Germline CDR1 and CDR2: MDHEN and SYDVKM. V shed 7 bases and J 3 bases; nucleotides not matched to a gene: 15. This CDR3 region has 18 residues. The CDR3 region has the DNA TGTGCCAGCACACTCGGGACAGCTATTATTGGCTATAATTCACCCCTCCACTTT. Translation: CASTLGTAIIGYNSPLHF.

This sequence joins TRBV7-2 and TRBJ2-5; TRBD2 aligns across 7 bases. Germline V lookup: CDR1 SGHTA, CDR2 FQGNSA. There are 14 residues in the CDR3. The V gene end was trimmed by 1 base and the J gene end by 1 base; junction bases not matched to a gene: 0. This chain's CDR3 is CASSLGGGQETQYF. DNA of the CDR3: TGTGCCAGCAGCTTAGGCGGGGGCCAAGAGACCCAGTACTTC.

V is TRBV11-2 and J is TRBJ1-1, with 11 nucleotides matching TRBD1. CDR1 SGHAT and CDR2 FQNNGV come from the germline V gene. J lost 1 base, V lost 5 bases, and 6 bases had no gene match. The CDR3 has 16 residues. The CDR3: CASSRPGTGGNTEAFF. In DNA, the CDR3 is TGTGCCAGCAGCCGTCCCGGGACAGGGGGGAACACTGAAGCTTTCTTT.

The genes are TRBV12-3 or TRBV12-4 and TRBJ1-5; no clear D. CDR3 length equals 13 residues. Trimming cost V 1 base and J 7 bases, with 8 bases left between them. The CDR3 protein is CASSLVAAQPQHF. The CDR3 DNA is TGTGCCAGCAGTTTAGTGGCAGCGCAGCCCCAGCATTTT.

About this clone: The same CDR3 is also encoded by other DNA sequences in this sample. The genes are TRBV6-5 and TRBJ2-5; D is uncertain. V was shortened by 6 bases and J by 0 bases, with 5 bases between the two germline ends. Germline CDR1 and CDR2: MNHEY and SVGAGI. This CDR3 is 12 amino acids long. The CDR3 DNA sequence: TGTGCCAGCAGCCCGTACCAAGAGACCCAGTACTTC. Protein sequence: CASSPYQETQYF.

The chain uses TRBV5-4 and TRBJ1-6; no clear D gene. The CDR3 extends over 16 amino acids. With 0 bases removed from V and 9 bases from J, the gap between germline ends came to 16 bases. CDR1 is SGHNT, CDR2 YYREEE, per germline (reference sequence). The CDR3 loop reads CASSLGGPKVISPLHF. The DNA for the CDR3 is TGTGCCAGCAGCTTGGGTGGGCCGAAGGTAATTTCACCCCTCCACTTT.